A single sample gave rise to the 2 T cell receptor beta chains below, sequenced in a study of blood T cell repertoires in COVID-19. The protocol was immunoSEQ multiplex PCR, while the TCRdb copy is restricted to in-frame clones and leaves out a portion. In the table there are 110,000 or so clones, around 83% of which are singletons. Sequences were obtained from peripheral blood. Receptors originate from a woman aged 60-75 years with COVID-19, enrolled during active disease.

The chain joins TRBV6-6 to TRBJ2-5, with a weak D call TRBD1 (6 bases). The CDR3 is made up of 12 amino acids. V lost 6 bases, J lost 3 bases, and 8 bases lay in between. Germline V gene data show CDR1 as MNHNY and CDR2 as SVGAGI (reference sequence). The DNA for the CDR3 is TGTGCCAGCAGGAAGGGGGAAGAGACCCAGTACTTC. This encodes CASRKGEETQYF.

This chain uses TRBV4-2 with TRBJ2-6; a weak D match, TRBD2 (7 bases). This CDR3 contains 20 residues. The germline CDR1 and CDR2 sequences are LGHNA and YNFKEQ. V lost 3 bases and J lost 0, with 21 bases in between. CDR3: CASSHPMGGPSHSGANVLTF. The CDR3 bases are TGTGCCAGCAGCCACCCCATGGGGGGGCCCTCGCACTCTGGGGCCAACGTCCTGACTTTC.